This passage covers 15 T cell receptor beta chains from one sample sequenced in a study of cytomegalovirus exposure and HLA in healthy donors. Primers included in the PCR were 60 Vbeta and 13 Jbeta primers. Here immunoSEQ multiplex PCR was the method, and the copy in TCRdb shows in-frame clones only, minus some. The repertoire has around 150,000 clones, over 50% of them found once; the top ten carry approximately 1.7%. The specimen sequenced was PBMCs. The receptors here all came from a human donor in good health.

This clone came up a few times. V usage is TRBV11-2 and J usage is TRBJ2-1, with D possibly being TRBD1 (5 bases). V lost 1 base to trimming and J lost 2 bases, with 12 bases between them. This CDR3 is built from 16 residues. CDR1 and CDR2 (germline): SGHAT, FQNNGV. CDR3 coding DNA: TGTGCCAGCAGCTTAGTATTTCAGGGAACCTACAATGAGCAGTTCTTC. Its protein is CASSLVFQGTYNEQFF.

V and J are TRBV27 and TRBJ2-3; TRBD2 matches at 11 bases. V shed 5 bases and J 5 bases; nucleotides not matched to a gene: 3. CDR1 is MNHEY, CDR2 SMNVEV, per germline (reference sequence). This CDR3 is built from 14 residues. CDR3 loop: CASSAGLAGDTQYF. CDR3 coding DNA: TGTGCCAGCAGTGCCGGACTAGCGGGAGATACGCAGTATTTT.

This chain connects TRBV27 to TRBJ2-7; D is ambiguous. V was clipped by 5 bases and J by 3 bases, with 8 bases between them. This CDR3 comprises 12 residues. Germline V gives CDR1 MNHEY, CDR2 SMNVEV (reference sequence). This CDR3 is CASSRGDYEQYF. The CDR3 nucleotides read TGTGCCAGCAGTCGCGGAGACTACGAGCAGTACTTC.

The chain is built from TRBV19 and TRBJ1-5, with 7 bases matching TRBD1. After removal of 10 bases from V and 5 bases from J, the junction contained 8 bases not matched to a gene. The V gene's germline CDR1 is LNHDA and CDR2 SQIVND (reference sequence). The CDR3 contains 13 residues. CDR3 nucleotides: TGTGCCACCGCAGGGGGTGGTCATCAGCCCCAGCATTTT. It yields the protein CATAGGGHQPQHF.

V gene TRBV4-2 combines with J gene TRBJ2-3, with D possibly matching TRBD2 (6 bases). Trimming stripped 2 bases from V and 2 bases from J, with 26 bases between. The length of the CDR3 is 20 residues. Germline CDR1 reads LGHNA; CDR2 reads YNFKEQ. In DNA form, the CDR3 reads TGTGCCAGCAGCCAACTAGCCGGGACCCGGGGAGGTGACCTCACAGATACGCAGTATTTT. The encoded protein is CASSQLAGTRGGDLTDTQYF.

This clone was observed a handful of times. The chain couples TRBV11-2 to TRBJ2-1; D is unclear. Trimming pared 0 bases from V and 3 bases from J, leaving 9 bases between. Germline CDR1 is SGHAT and CDR2 is FQNNGV. This CDR3 has 15 amino acids. This CDR3 is CASSLDHIVYNEQFF. CDR3 nucleotide sequence: TGTGCCAGCAGCTTAGATCACATCGTCTACAATGAGCAGTTCTTC.

The J gene is TRBJ2-5, the V gene TRBV11-3; the match to TRBD2 covers 14 bases. This CDR3 region has 17 residues. Germline V gene sequence: CDR1 SGHNT, CDR2 YENEEA. With V trimmed by 5 bases and J by 4 bases, 9 bases remained unmatched. The CDR3 loop reads CASSPGTSGRIGETQYF. The CDR3 nucleotides read TGTGCCAGCAGCCCTGGGACTAGCGGGAGAATAGGAGAGACCCAGTACTTC. Filled out from reference TRBV11-3 and TRBJ2-5, the complete variable domain reads EAGVVQSPRYKIIEKKQPVAFWCNPISGHNTLYWYLQNLGQGPELLIRYENEEAVDDSQLPKDRFSAERLKGVDSTLKIQPAELGDSAVYLCASSPGTSGRIGETQYFGPGTRLLVL.

This chain links TRBV28 with TRBJ1-3, with no clear D. V gave up 5 bases and J gave up 3 bases, with 5 bases separating them. Germline CDR1 MDHEN, CDR2 SYDVKM. This CDR3 contains 12 residues. CDR3 DNA sequence: TGTGCCAGCAGTCGGGGTGGAAACACCATATATTTT. As protein: CASSRGGNTIYF.

The V gene is TRBV11-1, the J gene TRBJ2-1, with 10 bases lining up with TRBD2. This CDR3 is built from 15 residues. CDR1 is SGHAT, CDR2 FQDESV, per germline (reference sequence). The trim removed 5 bases at V and 2 bases at J, leaving 3 bases unmatched. CDR3 amino acids: CASSRTSGTYNEQFF. CDR3 coding DNA: TGTGCCAGCAGCCGGACTAGCGGAACCTACAATGAGCAGTTCTTC. Complete variable domain (other parts from reference TRBV11-1 and TRBJ2-1): EAEVAQSPRYKITEKSQAVAFWCDPISGHATLYWYRQILGQGPELLVQFQDESVVDDSQLPKDRFSAERLKGVDSTLKIQPAELGDSAMYLCASSRTSGTYNEQFFGPGTRLTVL.

The gene calls are TRBV6-6 and TRBJ2-1; 9 bases line up with TRBD1. J lost 7 bases, V lost 5 bases, and 6 bases had no gene match. Germline V gene lookup returns CDR1 MNHNY and CDR2 SVGAGI (reference sequence). This CDR3 spans 14 amino acids. The CDR3 nucleotides are TGTGCCAGCAGTCTAGGACAGGGGAAGAATGAGCAGTTCTTC. Amino acids: CASSLGQGKNEQFF.

The V and J genes are TRBV6-1 and TRBJ2-7; TRBD2 might be the D (6 bases). The CDR3 loop spans 15 amino acids. V was cut by 7 bases and J by 3 bases, with 19 bases left in between. CDR1 is MNHNS, CDR2 SASEGT, per germline. The chain's CDR3 is CASTPTRRGNYEQYF. The CDR3 coding sequence is TGTGCCAGCACCCCAACCAGGCGGGGAAACTACGAGCAGTACTTC.

The CDR3 nucleotides read TGTGCCAGCAGTAACAGGGGAGTAGGCAATCAGCCCCAGCATTTT. Protein product: CASSNRGVGNQPQHF. The chain links TRBV2 to TRBJ1-5; 7 bases are a match to TRBD1. Trimming took 5 bases from V and 2 from J; bases not matched to a gene: 6. Looked up from germline, CDR1 is SNHLY and CDR2 is FYNNEI. The CDR3 has 15 amino acids. Using reference TRBV2 and TRBJ1-5 for the parts outside the CDR3, the full variable domain is EPEVTQTPSHQVTQMGQEVILRCVPISNHLYFYWYRQILGQKVEFLVSFYNNEISEKSEIFDDQFSVERPDGSNFTLKIRSTKLEDSAMYFCASSNRGVGNQPQHFGDGTRLSIL.

The genes are TRBV28 and TRBJ2-3; 13 bases map to TRBD2. Germline CDR1 and CDR2: MDHEN and SYDVKM. The CDR3 length is 18 residues. V shed 9 bases, J shed 2 bases, and the junction held 14 bases outside the gene matches. The CDR3 region has the DNA TGTGCCAGTCGACTAGCGGGAGGCCTCGGCCCCTTCACAGATACGCAGTATTTT. Translating it yields CASRLAGGLGPFTDTQYF.

In nucleotides, the CDR3 is TGTGCCAGCAGTTACCCCGACAGGTTCTCCTACAATGAGCAGTTCTTC. This codes for CASSYPDRFSYNEQFF. This rearrangement joins TRBV6-8 to TRBJ2-1; D might be TRBD1 (6 bases). The germline gives CDR1 MNHGY, CDR2 SAAAGT. The CDR3 length is 16 residues. The germline V and J ends were trimmed by 2 bases and 0 bases, with 11 bases remaining between them.

J is TRBJ2-1 and V is TRBV5-1; TRBD1 might be the D (6 bases). V dropped 4 bases and J dropped 2 bases, with 13 bases sitting between them. There are 15 residues in the CDR3. Germline values: CDR1 SGHRS, CDR2 YFSETQ. CDR3 sequence: CASSPRGQTYNEQFF. CDR3 DNA sequence: TGCGCCAGCAGCCCCAGGGGTCAGACCTACAATGAGCAGTTCTTC. Combining the CDR3 with reference TRBV5-1 and TRBJ2-1 gives the whole variable domain KAGVTQTPRYLIKTRGQQVTLSCSPISGHRSVSWYQQTPGQGLQFLFEYFSETQRNKGNFPGRFSGRQFSNSRSEMNVSTLELGDSALYLCASSPRGQTYNEQFFGPGTRLTVL.